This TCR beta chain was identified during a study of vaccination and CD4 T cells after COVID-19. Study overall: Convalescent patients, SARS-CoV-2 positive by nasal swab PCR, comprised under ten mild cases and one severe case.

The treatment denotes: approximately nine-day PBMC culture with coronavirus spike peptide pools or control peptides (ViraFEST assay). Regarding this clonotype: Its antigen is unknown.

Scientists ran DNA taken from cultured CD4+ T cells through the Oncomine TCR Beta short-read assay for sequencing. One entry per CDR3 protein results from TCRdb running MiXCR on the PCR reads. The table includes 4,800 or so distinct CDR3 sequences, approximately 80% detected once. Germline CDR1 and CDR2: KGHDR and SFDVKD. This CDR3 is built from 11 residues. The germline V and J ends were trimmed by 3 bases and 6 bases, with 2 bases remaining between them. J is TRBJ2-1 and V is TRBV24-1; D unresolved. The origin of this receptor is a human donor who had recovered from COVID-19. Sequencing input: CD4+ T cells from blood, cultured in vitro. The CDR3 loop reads CATSDGNEQFF. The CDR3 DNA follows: TGTGCCACCAGTGATGGCAATGAGCAGTTCTTC.